The clone carrying this T cell receptor beta chain was counted a single time. These data belong to a study of blood T cell repertoires in COVID-19. The overall study: The study drew acute and convalescent COVID-19 samples from the United States, Italy and Spain. Nucleic acid was either cDNA or gDNA, and it came from T cells, B-cell-depleted T cells, or PBMCs.

In the authors' methods: The assay estimated nucleated cells by amplifying reference gene primers. The assay was immunoSEQ multiplex PCR, and TCRdb's table has in-frame clones only and misses some. The V and J calls and clone size come from that table; D and trimming were worked out from the DNA. This table has 110,000 or so clones, roughly 79% appearing once. CDR1 LGHNT and CDR2 FRNRAP come from the germline V gene. This CDR3 contains 14 residues. Trimming pared 1 base from V and 3 bases from J, leaving 4 bases between. The chain uses TRBV12-5 and TRBJ1-6; D gene uncertain. Sequenced: peripheral blood. This sequence was found in a human donor in a cohort sampled during active COVID-19. The DNA of the CDR3 is TGTGCTAGTGGTTTGGGGCACTATAATTCACCCCTCCACTTT. This codes for CASGLGHYNSPLHF.